This T cell receptor beta chain comes out of a study of cytomegalovirus exposure and HLA in healthy donors. Trimming removed 5 bases from V and 4 bases from J; junction bases left unmatched: 8. This CDR3 region has 16 residues. Germline loops: CDR1 SGHAT, CDR2 FQNNGV. The PCR had 60 Vbeta and 13 Jbeta primers. TCRdb's table, derived via immunoSEQ multiplex PCR, lists solely in-frame clones and lacks some. The table records about 60,000 clones, around 73% of them present only once. The source is a man aged 50 to 60 in good health and CMV-seronegative. Sequencing was performed on PBMCs. This rearrangement joins TRBV11-2 to TRBJ2-3, with 11 bases matching TRBD2. CDR3 protein: CASSVASGGTPDTQYF. CDR3 bases: TGTGCCAGCAGCGTTGCTAGCGGGGGGACGCCAGATACGCAGTATTTT.